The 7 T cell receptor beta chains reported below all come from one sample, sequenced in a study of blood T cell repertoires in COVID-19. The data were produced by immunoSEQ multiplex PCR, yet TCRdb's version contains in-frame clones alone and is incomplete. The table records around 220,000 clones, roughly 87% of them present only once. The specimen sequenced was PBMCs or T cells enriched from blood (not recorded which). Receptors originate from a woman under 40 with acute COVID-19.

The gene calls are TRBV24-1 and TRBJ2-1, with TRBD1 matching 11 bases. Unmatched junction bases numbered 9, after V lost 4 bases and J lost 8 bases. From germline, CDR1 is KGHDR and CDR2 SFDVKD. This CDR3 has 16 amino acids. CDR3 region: CATSDEGQGAGDEQFF. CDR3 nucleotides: TGTGCCACCAGTGACGAAGGACAGGGGGCTGGCGATGAGCAGTTCTTC.

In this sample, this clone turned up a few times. CDR3 sequence: CASSYEGGMGTGELFF. The CDR3 DNA sequence: TGTGCCAGCAGTTACGAGGGCGGGATGGGCACCGGGGAGCTGTTTTTT. This chain uses TRBV6-2 or TRBV6-3 with TRBJ2-2; possible D gene TRBD2, 6 bases. The CDR3 consists of 16 residues. V was cut by 2 bases and J by 4 bases, with 14 bases left in between. In germline, CDR1 is MNHEY, CDR2 SVGEGT.

In DNA, the CDR3 is TGTGCCAGCAGTTTGAAGAGGGATCGTCAGCCCCAGCATTTT. This codes for CASSLKRDRQPQHF. The rearrangement joins TRBV28 to TRBJ1-5; D gene uncertain. CDR3 length: 14 amino acids. V was trimmed by 3 bases and J by 6 bases, leaving 12 bases between them. CDR1 is MDHEN and CDR2 is SYDVKM in the germline V gene.

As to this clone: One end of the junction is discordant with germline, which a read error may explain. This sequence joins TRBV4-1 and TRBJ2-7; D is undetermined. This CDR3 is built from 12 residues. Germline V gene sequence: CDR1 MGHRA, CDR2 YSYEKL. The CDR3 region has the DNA TGCGCCAGCAGCCAAGTCTCCGACGAGCAGTACTTC. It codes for CASSQVSDEQYF.

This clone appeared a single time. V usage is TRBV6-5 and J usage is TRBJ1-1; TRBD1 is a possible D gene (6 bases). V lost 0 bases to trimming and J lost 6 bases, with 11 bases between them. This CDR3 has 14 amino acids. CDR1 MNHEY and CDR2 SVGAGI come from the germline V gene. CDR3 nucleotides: TGTGCCAGCAGTTACTCCCCAGGGGCCGCTGAAGCTTTCTTT. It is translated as CASSYSPGAAEAFF.

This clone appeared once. The CDR3 DNA sequence: TGTGCCAGCAGTTTGGGCCAGGGAGGTGCCCGGGGACCCCTCCACTTT. Its protein product is CASSLGQGGARGPLHF. The chain links TRBV27 to TRBJ1-6, with a tentative D call TRBD1 (5 bases). The V gene's germline CDR1 is MNHEY and CDR2 SMNVEV (reference sequence). The V and J ends lost 3 bases and 12 bases respectively, with 21 bases between them. CDR3 size: 16 residues.

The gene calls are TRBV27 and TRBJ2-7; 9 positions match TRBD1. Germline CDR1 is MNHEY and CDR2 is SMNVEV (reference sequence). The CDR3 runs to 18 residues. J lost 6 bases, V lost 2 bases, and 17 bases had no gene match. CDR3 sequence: CASSLAASGTGMSFEQYF. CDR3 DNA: TGTGCCAGCAGTTTAGCCGCCTCCGGGACAGGGATGTCGTTCGAGCAGTACTTC.